The entry below describes one T cell receptor (beta chain). Its antigen is as yet unknown. These data are taken from a study of T cells in Graves' hyperthyroidism and ophthalmopathy. Study conclusions and caveats: The blood repertoire included most of the expanded thyroid clonotypes above 0.001.

Amplification of TCR beta CDR3 regions used RNA as the template. TCR CDR3 underwent first-round RT-PCR with the HTBI primer set. TCRdb called the multiplex PCR reads again in MiXCR, with one record for every CDR3 protein. The repertoire holds approximately 360,000 distinct CDR3 sequences, with around 16% as singletons. Looked up from germline, CDR1 is MGHRA and CDR2 is YSYEKL. Unmatched junction bases numbered 8, after V lost 0 bases and J lost 4 bases. This CDR3 region has 16 residues. The sequenced sample consisted of blood. The sequence derives from a woman between 18 and 29 years old with Graves' hyperthyroidism that later progressed to Graves' ophthalmopathy. The chain employs TRBV4-1 and TRBJ2-7; TRBD2 matches 8 bases. The CDR3 nucleotides are TGCGCCAGCAGCCAAGATTGGCGGGAGGCTTTTTACGAGCAGTACTTC. Amino acids: CASSQDWREAFYEQYF.